The present TCR beta chain was sequenced within a study of response to subunit inactivated influenza vaccine. This clonotype appeared many times. Its antigen is currently unknown. Study-wide results and limits: Authors proposed each seasonal influenza vaccination draws in few new T cells.

A single record per CDR3 protein comes from TCRdb applying MiXCR to the RT-PCR reads. This table has 650,000 to 800,000 distinct CDR3 sequences, over 11% appearing once. With 5 bases removed from V and 3 bases from J, the gap between germline ends came to 10 bases. CDR1 is SGHVS and CDR2 is FQNEAQ in the germline V gene. The CDR3 spans 14 residues. V is TRBV7-8 and J is TRBJ2-2; D is unclear. This receptor was taken from a man between 50 and 59 years old who received an inactivated influenza vaccine. The sequences come from PBMCs from blood, collected 14 to 15 days before vaccination. Here the CDR3 reads CASSPPRDTGELFF. The CDR3 DNA reads TGTGCCAGCAGCCCCCCCCGCGACACCGGGGAGCTGTTTTTT.